This TCR beta chain was sequenced for a study of blood T cell repertoires in COVID-19. The overall study: Whether acute or convalescent, the COVID-19 samples came from the United States, Italy and Spain. T cells, B-cell-depleted T cells, or PBMCs supplied cDNA or gDNA.

Original analysis: The assay estimated nucleated cells by amplifying reference gene primers. Sequencing used immunoSEQ multiplex PCR; TCRdb keeps in-frame clones, though not all of them. For V, J and clone size, that table is used; D and trimming come from the DNA. The repertoire includes about 44,000 clones, around 84% of them detected once, and 40% to 45% sits in the top ten. V lost 0 bases to trimming and J lost 4 bases; unmatched junction nucleotides: 5. This CDR3 has 16 amino acids. Germline CDR1 is MNHEY and CDR2 is SVGAGI. This receptor was obtained from a human donor in a cohort sampled during active COVID-19. This chain uses TRBV6-5 with TRBJ2-1; 8 bases line up with TRBD2. The sequenced material came from peripheral blood. The CDR3 DNA sequence: TGTGCCAGCAGTTACTCCGCGGGGGGAGGATACAATGAGCAGTTCTTC. It specifies CASSYSAGGGYNEQFF.